This is a list of T cell receptor beta chains from one sample in a study of Ad26.COV2.S vaccination and SARS-CoV-2 variants. TCRdb's table, derived via immunoSEQ multiplex PCR, lists solely in-frame clones and lacks some. In the table there are about 350,000 clones, around 90% of which are singletons. The starting material was peripheral blood, obtained in a trial of Ad26.COV2.S vaccine versus placebo. The receptors were gathered from a person aged 18 to 59 who received the Ad26.COV2.S COVID-19 vaccine or a placebo. Each CDR3 is given with its conserved first and last residue. The D gene is left open where the match is weak. Not every row has a clone size; where given, it reads once, few, many or a size class.

V gene	J gene	D gene	clone size	CDR3 protein	CDR3 DNA
TRBV10-1	TRBJ2-3	.	.	CASSEWGKSTDTQYF	TGCGCCAGCAGTGAGTGGGGAAAATCCACAGATACGCAGTATTTT
TRBV27	TRBJ2-2	.	.	CASSFSVRLTTNTGELFF	TGTGCCAGCAGTTTTTCGGTCAGGTTGACGACGAACACCGGGGAGCTGTTTTTT
TRBV5-6	TRBJ1-2	.	.	CASSRPAYGYTF	TGTGCCAGCAGCCGGCCGGCCTATGGCTACACCTTC
TRBV4-2	TRBJ2-1	.	.	CASSQGPRSNEQFF	TGTGCCAGCAGCCAAGGGCCTAGGAGTAATGAGCAGTTCTTC
TRBV7-8	TRBJ1-3	TRBD1	.	CASSLGGQLSGNTIYF	TGTGCCAGCAGCTTAGGGGGACAGCTCTCTGGAAACACCATATATTTT
TRBV5-4	TRBJ1-3	.	.	CASSLGLPLSGNTIYF	TGTGCCAGCAGCTTAGGACTCCCCCTATCTGGAAACACCATATATTTT
TRBV3-1/TRBV3-2	TRBJ2-1	TRBD1	.	CASSQLRDRVNEQFF	TGTGCCAGCAGCCAACTCCGGGACAGGGTCAATGAGCAGTTCTTC
TRBV2	TRBJ1-5	.	.	CASTDSQYSNQPQHF	TGTGCCAGCACTGACAGCCAGTATAGCAATCAGCCCCAGCATTTT
TRBV2	TRBJ2-5	.	.	CASSFQETQYF	TGTGCCAGCAGTTTCCAAGAGACCCAGTACTTC
TRBV6-5	TRBJ1-3	.	.	CASSYEPRGGNTIYF	TGTGCCAGCAGTTACGAGCCTCGAGGTGGAAACACCATATATTTT
TRBV12-5	TRBJ1-1	.	.	CASGSLGAADEAFF	TGTGCTAGTGGTTCCCTGGGGGCGGCCGATGAAGCTTTCTTT
TRBV19	TRBJ1-2	TRBD1	.	CASSIDNRGAYGYTF	TGTGCCAGTAGTATCGACAACAGGGGCGCCTATGGCTACACCTTC
TRBV6-5	TRBJ2-3	.	.	CASMRGSTDTQYF	TGTGCCAGCATGAGGGGGAGCACAGATACGCAGTATTTT
TRBV7-3	TRBJ2-2	.	.	CASSFTFAGSGELFF	TGTGCCAGCAGCTTCACCTTTGCGGGTTCCGGGGAGCTGTTTTTT
TRBV5-4	TRBJ1-2	TRBD1	.	CASSIQGAAYGYTF	TGTGCCAGCAGCATACAGGGGGCTGCCTATGGCTACACCTTC
TRBV28	TRBJ2-2	.	.	CASSTGALGPGELFF	TGTGCCAGCAGTACGGGTGCTCTCGGTCCCGGGGAGCTGTTTTTT
TRBV27	TRBJ1-1	.	.	CASMKGWGTEAFF	TGTGCCAGCATGAAAGGGTGGGGGACTGAAGCTTTCTTT
TRBV19	TRBJ2-7	.	.	CASSIPGSYEQYF	TGTGCCAGTAGTATCCCCGGATCCTACGAGCAGTACTTC
TRBV28	TRBJ2-3	.	.	CASSSKFTDTQYF	TGTGCCAGCAGTTCGAAGTTCACAGATACGCAGTATTTT
TRBV7-9	TRBJ1-5	TRBD1	few	CASSLARGTGNQPQHF	TGTGCCAGCAGCTTAGCGCGGGGGACAGGAAATCAGCCCCAGCATTTT
TRBV15	TRBJ1-5	.	once	CATSRGGTMNQPQHF	TGTGCCACCAGCAGAGGGGGCACAATGAATCAGCCCCAGCATTTT
TRBV7-3	TRBJ2-1	.	.	CASSPGHFSDNEQFF	TGTGCCAGCAGCCCCGGACATTTTTCCGACAATGAGCAGTTCTTC
TRBV4-2	TRBJ2-3	TRBD2	.	CASSQDLGGGTSTDTQYF	TGTGCCAGCAGCCAAGATTTAGGCGGGGGGACGAGCACAGATACGCAGTATTTT
TRBV3-1/TRBV3-2	TRBJ2-1	TRBD1	.	CASSQGQSPIKGWSSYNEQFF	TGTGCCAGCAGCCAGGGACAGTCCCCAATTAAGGGGTGGTCCTCTTACAATGAGCAGTTCTTC
TRBV5-1	TRBJ2-7	.	.	CASSLDWREQYF	TGCGCCAGCAGCTTGGATTGGCGCGAGCAGTACTTC
TRBV3-1/TRBV3-2	TRBJ1-1	.	.	CASSQGTANTEAFF	TGTGCCAGCAGCCAAGGGACAGCGAACACTGAAGCTTTCTTT
TRBV24-1	TRBJ2-5	.	.	CATSDSGFQETQYF	TGTGCCACCAGTGATTCGGGATTCCAAGAGACCCAGTACTTC
TRBV10-2	TRBJ2-7	.	.	CASSESRVQVQYF	TGCGCCAGCAGTGAGTCGAGAGTCCAGGTGCAGTACTTC